This T cell receptor (beta chain) was sequenced during a study of blood T cell repertoires in COVID-19 (dated by TCRdb to about 2020). About the full investigation: Samples from collaborators originated in the United States, Italy and Spain and spanned both the acute and convalescent phases of COVID-19. Deeply sampled blood TCRbeta repertoires from subjects exposed to, actively infected with, or recovered from COVID-19 were included in the dataset. The repertoires were made available in a free public database intended to serve as a resource for research on the immune response to SARS-CoV-2. Where HLA class I and class II types were available, the types were taken from metadata supplied by the sample provider, not from assay-based typing. The samples were drawn from two sources: the first 160 participants of the ongoing ImmuneRACE study, and some 1,300 subjects contributed by 6 global collaborators. Sample metadata almost always included a de-identified subject ID, COVID-19 status, age in years and sex. The material from the prospective study consisted of cDNA or gDNA derived from T cells, B-cell-depleted T cells, or PBMCs.

Reading from cysteine to phenylalanine, the CDR3 counts 15 amino acids. Left in the record is the CDR3 DNA by itself, 45 bases read in frame from the first base. V and J are truncated by 7 bases and 4 bases respectively, leaving an intervening sequence of 19 bases. The germline V gene encodes CDR1 LNHDA and CDR2 SQIVND (reference sequence). Another Seattle source contributed samples from volunteer blood donors who had recovered from COVID-19. The collaborating institutions used their own protocols to collect whole blood in K2EDTA tubes. For TCRbeta analysis, collaborator samples were shipped as frozen whole blood, as isolated PBMCs, or as DNA extracted from either sample type. In the case of this clone: Its specific antigen is unknown. No qualities accompany the bases; no much larger clone lies one base away.

Overall study results and their limits: The quantity of clinical and demographic metadata differed by source and by participant and was supplied without curation.

The immunoSEQ Assay, a bias-controlled multiplex PCR, was used to amplify TCRbeta CDR3 regions from genomic DNA. The authors' analysis ran thus. The number of nucleated cells in each sample was estimated by amplification of reference gene primers within the assay. To quantify the absolute abundance of each unique TCRbeta CDR3 rearrangement, sequence reads were collapsed and filtered. For each sample, productive Simpson clonality was calculated by taking the square root of Simpson's diversity index across productive rearrangements. Drawn from immuneACCESS, this table holds only the in-frame rearrangements with V and J called that TCRdb kept. Clones are partly lost; checked studies trace under half to an unresolved V gene and leave the rest unexplained. V, J and clone size derive from that table, while D and trimming were established from the DNA sequence. Across this sample there are approximately 200,000 clones, with about 85% seen only once. The top ten clonotypes cover around 3% of the sample.

This chain joins TRBV19 to TRBJ1-1; TRBD1 might be the D gene, on 6 matching bases. Sequencing used peripheral blood. The TCR sequence derives from a man aged 50 to 59 who had recovered from COVID-19. The sequenced DNA: TGTGCCAGTAAGGGGGGGGACCCTGCGGGCACTGAAGCTTTCTTT. Its translation reads: CASKGGDPAGTEAFF.